This T cell receptor beta chain was recorded in a study of T cells after yellow fever vaccination (dated by TCRdb to 2018 to 2020). For context, the study as a whole: The SMART-Seq v4 Ultra Low Input RNA kit was used to prepare libraries from fractions with low cell numbers. Bulk TCR alpha and beta repertoires were sequenced longitudinally to track T-cell clones before and after primary and booster YFV17D yellow fever vaccination. Blood was drawn at multiple timepoints before and after primary and secondary immunization, with bulk PBMC replicates and cell subsets isolated. The cohort comprised two healthy male donors, one aged 18 to 30 and one aged 30 to 40 years.

Results and caveats for the whole study, not just this receptor: Because abundant contaminating clonotypes from the bulk population could be contained in FACS-sorted repertoires, computational filtering was required. A small fraction of clonotypes appeared in both the CD4 and CD8 compartments, likely as a result of convergent recombination. Most clones expanded after primary vaccination (96% of CD4 and 70% to 90% of CD8) were re-detected after the booster, suggesting that broad memory maintenance occurred. Only a couple of donors were included in the study, so the extent to which the findings can be generalized is limited. The secondary T-cell response was found to be weaker but faster than the primary response, with a peak reached on day 5 rather than on day 15.

Deletion took 5 bases off V and 4 bases off J, with a span of 14 bases between the germline ends. The germline V gene (reference sequence) supplies CDR1 DFQATT and CDR2 SNEGSKA. Measured from the cysteine to the phenylalanine, the CDR3 is 14 residues long. Just CDR3 DNA is preserved here, 42 bases in frame from base 1. In the paper's terms, the treatment or condition label means: live attenuated yellow fever vaccine strain. A standard Ficoll-Paque protocol was used to isolate PBMCs from peripheral blood. Dynabeads CD4 and CD8 positive selection kits were used to isolate the CD4 and CD8 T-cell fractions. TriZol was used to extract RNA from bulk PBMCs, from CD4 and CD8 fractions, and from dextramer-positive and dextramer-negative fractions. The sample holds many counts of this clonotype. Its antigen specificity is not known. No base quality values were provided; no much bigger clone lies one nucleotide off.

TCR cDNA was synthesized by 5'RACE template switching, through which a universal primer site and unique molecular identifiers were introduced. Priming for cDNA synthesis came from both the TCR alpha and TCR beta constant segments. Library amplification used two PCR steps, and the second PCR step added sample barcodes and sequencing adapters. Libraries were sequenced on Illumina HiSeq 2500 (2x100 bp) or NovaSeq (2x150 bp). In the original analysis: MIGEC was used to demultiplex reads and collapse the reads into UMI consensus sequences, and MiXCR was used for V(D)J alignment. Vaccine-responding clonotypes were identified with edgeR using replicate PBMC samples, with FDR below 0.01 and a log2 fold change above 5 up to day 15 being required. Each bulk clonotype was labeled CD4 or CD8 based on which sequenced repertoire, CD4 or CD8, contained the clonotype at higher abundance. The public reads were reanalyzed by TCRdb: fastp trimming at Q25, MiXCR alignment, in-frame beta chains only. Rows matching on CDR3 protein sequence are summarized as one entry with the most common DNA and genes. TCRdb's processing, not the authors' own work, is the source of the V and J calls. Here the sample has under 150,000 distinct CDR3 sequences; 6.5% to 8.5% occur a single time. The biggest ten clones account for roughly 0.73% of the sample.

The chain is encoded by TRBV20-1 joined to TRBJ2-2; the D gene cannot be named for sure. The TCR comes from a man aged 25-45 years who received the YFV17D yellow fever vaccine. The specimen was CD4+ T cells sorted from PBMCs, collected 5 days after the yellow fever booster vaccination. In nucleotide form, the sequence is TGCAGTGCTGCCTACAAGCGAGGCACCGGGGAGCTGTTTTTT. It translates to CSAAYKRGTGELFF.